This entry is about one T cell receptor (beta chain). In its sample, this clonotype was seen a few times. It has no known antigen specificity. At one end, the junction sequence differs from germline, possibly due to a read error. The approximately 39 donors, aged roughly 6 to 100 years, were systemically healthy Caucasian individuals from Russia. Approximately 10 milliliters of peripheral blood were collected from each donor into EDTA-treated Vacutainer tubes. Ficoll-Paque density-gradient centrifugation was used to isolate PBMCs, with at least 7 million obtained per sample. Trizol reagent was used to extract total RNA from the PBMCs, yielding at least 6 micrograms per sample. The percentages of naive CD45RAhigh/CD27high T cells were determined by flow cytometry on a PBMC aliquot from every donor. From the cysteine up to the phenylalanine, the CDR3 has a length of 14 residues. The retained sequence is limited to the CDR3, 42 bases, with the frame set at the first base.

The entry originates in a study of blood T cells in healthy people across ages (dated by TCRdb to about 2015). General notes on the study: In model experiments, template switching captured about one uniquely barcoded TCR beta cDNA molecule for every two T cells. To avoid experimental bias, donors of different ages were spread randomly across the sequencing lanes. The study analyzed two additional independent replicas of 1 million unique cDNA reads from the same blood draw for two donors, one aged 18 to 29 and one aged 80 or older. Age-related changes in TCR beta repertoire diversity were measured in the study by deep sequencing normalized with unique cDNA molecular identifiers. Four age groups were formed from the donors: young (average 16 years), middle-aged (just under 40), aged (62) and long-lived (around 82).

General findings and caveats noted by the study authors: Because profiling used bulk unsorted PBMCs, naive and antigen-experienced compartments could not be compared conclusively. Compared with the aged group, the long-lived group had more naive CD4+ T cells, fewer expanded clones and increased TCR diversity, a pattern suggesting age selection. Observed TCR beta diversity per million T cells fell roughly linearly with age, and a significant reduction was already apparent by age roughly 40. Because donor CMV infection status was unknown, age-related changes in expanded clonotypes were potentially confounded. Total diversity estimates from one million sequenced T cells were considered lower bounds and underestimates. A strong correlation was found between observed TCR beta diversity and the percentage of naive T cells measured by flow cytometry.

Libraries were made using 5' RACE. A second PCR of roughly 6 to 11 cycles was run with a J-beta primer mix and a sample-barcoded 5' primer. A template-switch 5' adaptor carrying 12 random nucleotides introduced a unique molecular identifier onto each TCR beta cDNA molecule. Each sample yielded at least 2.5 million CDR3-containing paired-end reads. The Mint cDNA synthesis kit, primed by a TRBC-specific oligonucleotide, was used to synthesize first-strand cDNA from all RNA. Following uracil-DNA glycosylase treatment, a first 18-cycle PCR with universal primers M1SS and BC2_uni_R was performed on all cDNA. In the original analysis: Normalization of each sample was performed by random selection of 1 million high-quality reads, each carrying a distinct molecular identifier. Instead of being binned into consensus sequences, reads with shared molecular identifiers were discarded. MiTCR, run with a Q25 quality threshold and the strictest error-elimination algorithm, handled CDR3 identification, clonotype clustering and error correction. A nonparametric unseen species model with Euler transformation was used to estimate lower-bound total TCR beta diversity. TCRdb reworked the public reads: Q25 trimming with fastp, MiXCR clone assembly, productive beta chains retained. Rows are unified per CDR3 protein, each entry keeping the most common DNA and genes. The V and J calls were determined by TCRdb, not by the authors. The sample table lists 1.5 million to 2 million distinct CDR3 sequences, more than 35% of them with a count of one. Clones ranked in the top ten supply 20% to 25% of the sample.

Sequencing was performed on blood. This receptor was obtained from a human donor in good health. This chain joins TRBV12-3 or TRBV12-4 to TRBJ2-6, with a weak D call of TRBD1 (5 bases match). This receptor has the CDR3 CASSSVSGASVLTF. The DNA sequence is TGTGCCAGCAGTTCTGTCTCTGGGGCCAGCGTCCTGACTTTC.